The sequence of this T cell receptor beta chain was determined in a study of CD4 T cells in relation to SARS-CoV-2 and coronaviruses. Generated by immunoSEQ multiplex PCR, the TCRdb table keeps only in-frame clones and is missing some. Among 55,000 to 75,000 clones listed, 75% to 90% were seen once. Study outcomes and limitations: In about 65% of donors, memory CD4+ clonotypes crossrecognized SARS-CoV-2 and at least one common cold coronavirus spike. Monoreactive clones expanded significantly more to SARS-CoV-2 than crossreactive clones did.

In regard to this clone: The target antigen is unknown.

CD4+ T cells from unexposed donors were obtained before the COVID-19 pandemic (2011-2018). Sequenced material: memory CD4+ T cells from PBMCs. The TCR sequence derives from a human donor in good health.

Written as DNA, the CDR3 is TGTGCCAGCTCACGGGGGGGCGCGAACACCGGGGAGCTGTTTTTT. It specifies CASSRGGANTGELFF. The chain recombines TRBV18 with TRBJ2-2, with D perhaps TRBD2 (7 bases). Germline CDR1 reads KGHSH; CDR2 reads LQKENI. The CDR3 spans 15 residues. Trimming stripped 4 bases from V and 0 bases from J, with 9 bases between.